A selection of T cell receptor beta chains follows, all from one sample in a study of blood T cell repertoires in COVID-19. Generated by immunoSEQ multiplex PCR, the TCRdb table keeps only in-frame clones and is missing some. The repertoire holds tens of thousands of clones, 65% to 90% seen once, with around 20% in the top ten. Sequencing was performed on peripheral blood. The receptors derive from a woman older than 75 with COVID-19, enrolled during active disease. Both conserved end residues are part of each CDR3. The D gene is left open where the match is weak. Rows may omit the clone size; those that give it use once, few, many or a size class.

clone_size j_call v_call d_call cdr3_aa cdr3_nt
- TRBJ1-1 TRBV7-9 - CASRGQPNTEAFF TGTGCCAGCAGAGGACAGCCGAACACTGAAGCTTTCTTT
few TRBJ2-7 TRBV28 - CASSFEYSMYYEQYF TGTGCCAGCAGTTTTGAGTATTCTATGTACTACGAGCAGTACTTC
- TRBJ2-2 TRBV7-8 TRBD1 CASSLGGTGTGELFF TGTGCCAGCAGCTTAGGAGGGACAGGCACCGGGGAGCTGTTTTTT
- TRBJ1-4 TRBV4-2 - CASSVRGGEVEKLFF TGTGCCAGCAGCGTCCGCGGGGGGGAGGTTGAAAAACTGTTTTTT
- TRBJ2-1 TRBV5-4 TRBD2 CASSPPGLSFNEQFF TGTGCCAGCAGCCCCCCGGGACTATCCTTCAATGAGCAGTTCTTC
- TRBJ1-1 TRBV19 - CASRDFTINTEAFF TGTGCCAGCCGGGATTTTACCATAAACACTGAAGCTTTCTTT
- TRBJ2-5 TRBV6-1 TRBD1 CASSKGQGRETQYF TGTGCCAGCAGTAAAGGACAGGGACGAGAGACCCAGTACTTC
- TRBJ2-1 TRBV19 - CASSIVYNEQFF TGTGCCAGTAGTATAGTATACAATGAGCAGTTCTTC
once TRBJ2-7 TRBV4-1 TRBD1 CASSQDWTGGNEQYF TGCGCCAGCAGCCAAGACTGGACAGGGGGAAACGAGCAGTACTTC
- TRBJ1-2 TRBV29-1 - CSVGSGTWNAGYTF TGCAGCGTCGGGTCCGGGACATGGAACGCGGGCTACACCTTC
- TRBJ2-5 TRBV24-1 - CATSGSGDGEETQYF TGTGCCACCAGTGGCTCAGGGGACGGGGAAGAGACCCAGTACTTC
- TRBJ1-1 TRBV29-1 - CSVAVNTEAFF TGCAGCGTTGCCGTAAACACTGAAGCTTTCTTT
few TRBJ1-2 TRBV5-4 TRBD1 CASSPGTGLEAYGYTF TGTGCCAGCAGCCCTGGGACAGGATTGGAAGCGTATGGCTACACCTTC
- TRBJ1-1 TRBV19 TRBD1 CASNSQGINTEAFF TGTGCCAGTAATTCACAGGGGATTAACACTGAAGCTTTCTTT
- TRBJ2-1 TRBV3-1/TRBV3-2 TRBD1 CASSQTGTVNEQFF TGTGCCAGCAGCCAAACCGGGACAGTCAATGAGCAGTTCTTC
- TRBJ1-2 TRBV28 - CASSLISNSNYGYTF TGTGCCAGCAGTTTGATCTCGAACAGTAACTATGGCTACACCTTC
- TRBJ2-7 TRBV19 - CASGSDHRGGHEQYF TGTGCCAGTGGTTCCGACCACAGGGGAGGTCACGAGCAGTACTTC
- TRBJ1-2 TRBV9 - CASSVGGRASYTF TGTGCCAGCAGCGTAGGAGGCAGGGCTAGCTACACCTTC
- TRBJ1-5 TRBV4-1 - CASSQVRDSNQPQHF TGCGCCAGCAGCCAAGTACGGGATAGCAATCAGCCCCAGCATTTT
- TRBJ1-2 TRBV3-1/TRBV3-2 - CASSQDQTVGYGYTF TGTGCCAGCAGCCAAGACCAGACAGTTGGCTATGGCTACACCTTC
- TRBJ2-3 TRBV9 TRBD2 CASSVEGSGLYTQYF TGTGCCAGCAGCGTAGAGGGTAGCGGGCTGTATACGCAGTATTTT
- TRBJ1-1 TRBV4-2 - CASSQEGWGGRTEAFF TGTGCCAGCAGCCAAGAAGGGTGGGGAGGGAGGACTGAAGCTTTCTTT
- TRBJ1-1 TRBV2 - CASRSSRGMAEAFF TGTGCCAGCAGGTCTTCCAGGGGAATGGCTGAAGCTTTCTTT
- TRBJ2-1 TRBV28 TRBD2 CASSLGLVNEQFF TGTGCCAGCAGTCTGGGACTAGTCAATGAGCAGTTCTTC
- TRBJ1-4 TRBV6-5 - CASSYGPRHNEKLFF TGTGCCAGCAGTTACGGGCCAAGACACAATGAAAAACTGTTTTTT
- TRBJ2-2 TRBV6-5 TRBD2 CASRGDTNTGELFF TGTGCCAGCCGGGGGGATACGAACACCGGGGAGCTGTTTTTT
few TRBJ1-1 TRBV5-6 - CASSLWADSYTEAFF TGTGCCAGCAGCTTGTGGGCGGACAGTTACACTGAAGCTTTCTTT